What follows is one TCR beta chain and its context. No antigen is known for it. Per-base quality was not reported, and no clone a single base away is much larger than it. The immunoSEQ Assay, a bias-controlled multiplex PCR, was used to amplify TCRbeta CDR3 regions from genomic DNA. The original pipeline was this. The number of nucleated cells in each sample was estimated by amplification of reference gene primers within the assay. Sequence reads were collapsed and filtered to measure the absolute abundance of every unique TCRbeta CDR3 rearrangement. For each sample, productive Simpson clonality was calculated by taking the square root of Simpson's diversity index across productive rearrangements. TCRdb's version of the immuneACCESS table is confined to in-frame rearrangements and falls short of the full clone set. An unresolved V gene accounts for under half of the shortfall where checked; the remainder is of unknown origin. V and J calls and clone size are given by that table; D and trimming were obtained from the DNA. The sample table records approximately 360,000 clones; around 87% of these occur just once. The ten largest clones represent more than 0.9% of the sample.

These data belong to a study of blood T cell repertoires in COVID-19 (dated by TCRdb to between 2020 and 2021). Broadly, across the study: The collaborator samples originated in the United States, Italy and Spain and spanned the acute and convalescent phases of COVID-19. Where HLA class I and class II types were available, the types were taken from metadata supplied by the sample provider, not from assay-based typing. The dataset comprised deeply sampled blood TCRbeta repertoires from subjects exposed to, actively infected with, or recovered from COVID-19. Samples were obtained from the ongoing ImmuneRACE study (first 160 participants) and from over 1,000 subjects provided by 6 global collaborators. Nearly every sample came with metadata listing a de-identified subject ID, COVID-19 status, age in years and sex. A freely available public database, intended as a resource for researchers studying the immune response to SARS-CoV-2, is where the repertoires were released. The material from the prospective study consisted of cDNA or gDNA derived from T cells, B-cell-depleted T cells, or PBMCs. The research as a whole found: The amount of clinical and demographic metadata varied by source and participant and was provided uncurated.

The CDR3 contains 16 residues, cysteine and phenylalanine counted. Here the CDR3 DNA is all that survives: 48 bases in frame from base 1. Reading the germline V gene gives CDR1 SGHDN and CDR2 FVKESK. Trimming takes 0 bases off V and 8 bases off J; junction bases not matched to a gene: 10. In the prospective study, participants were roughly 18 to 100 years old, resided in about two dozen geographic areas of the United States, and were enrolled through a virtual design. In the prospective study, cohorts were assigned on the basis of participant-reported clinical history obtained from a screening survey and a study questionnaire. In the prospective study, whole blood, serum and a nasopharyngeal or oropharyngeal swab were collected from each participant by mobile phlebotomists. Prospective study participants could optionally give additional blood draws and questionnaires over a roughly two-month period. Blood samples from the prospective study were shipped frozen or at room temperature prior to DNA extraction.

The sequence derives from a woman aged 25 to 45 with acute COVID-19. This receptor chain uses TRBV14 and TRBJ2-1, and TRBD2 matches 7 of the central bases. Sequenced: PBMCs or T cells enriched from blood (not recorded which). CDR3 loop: CASSQERGVFVDEQFF. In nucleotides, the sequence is TGTGCCAGCAGCCAAGAACGGGGGGTCTTTGTGGATGAGCAGTTCTTC.